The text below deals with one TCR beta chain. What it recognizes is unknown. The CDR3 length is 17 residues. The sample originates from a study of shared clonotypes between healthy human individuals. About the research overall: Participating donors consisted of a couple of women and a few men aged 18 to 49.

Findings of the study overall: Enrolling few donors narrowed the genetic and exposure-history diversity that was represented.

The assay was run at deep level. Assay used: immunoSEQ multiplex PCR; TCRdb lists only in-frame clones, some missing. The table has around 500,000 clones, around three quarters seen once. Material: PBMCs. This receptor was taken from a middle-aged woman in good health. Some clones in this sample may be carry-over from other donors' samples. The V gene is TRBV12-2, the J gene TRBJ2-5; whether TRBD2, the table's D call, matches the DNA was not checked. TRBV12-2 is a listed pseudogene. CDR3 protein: CASRLAFWREGPETQYF. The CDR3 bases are TGTGCAAGTCGCTTAGCGTTTTGGCGGGAGGGCCCAGAGACCCAGTACTTC.